This T cell receptor (beta chain) was captured in a study of OX40 agonist ivuxolimab in advanced cancers. Findings and limits, study-wide: Doses of 0.1 to 3.0 mg/kg were accompanied by clonal expansion of CD4+ and CD8+ blood T cells by week 6.

Assay used: immunoSEQ multiplex PCR; TCRdb lists only in-frame clones, some missing. This sample yields tens of thousands of clones, of which 86% are seen a single time; around 2% belongs to the top ten. Comment on this clone: The antigen is unknown. One end of the junction varies from germline; a read error may be responsible.

Germline V gives CDR1 LNHDA, CDR2 SQIVND (reference sequence). This CDR3 is built from 15 residues. The origin of this receptor is an adult with an advanced solid tumor such as melanoma, head and neck, liver or kidney cancer. The chain carries TRBV19 and TRBJ2-3; tentatively, D is TRBD1 (6 bases). The material was CD4+ or CD8+ T cells sorted from blood, obtained in a trial of the OX40 agonist ivuxolimab. Here the CDR3 reads CASSEGRGPTNTQYF. The CDR3 nucleotides are TGTGCCAGTAGTGAAGGCAGGGGCCCCACAAATACGCAGTATTTT.